The 5 T cell receptor beta chains below come from one sample, sequenced in a study of blood T cell repertoires in COVID-19. Repertoires were generated with immunoSEQ multiplex PCR, while TCRdb's copy carries only in-frame clones and drops some. The sample shows around 80,000 clones, about 80% of them seen only once. The sample taken for sequencing was peripheral blood. The source is a man over 45 with active or convalescent COVID-19.

The chain links TRBV6-2 or TRBV6-3 to TRBJ2-3; 9 bases are a match to TRBD2. CDR3 length: 19 residues. The germline V gene has CDR1 MNHEY and CDR2 SVGEGT. Losses at the gene ends were 2 bases for V and 0 bases for J; bases not matched to a gene: 12. The CDR3 bases are TGTGCCAGCAGTTACCCTGGGGTAGCGGGGGCACGAAGCACAGATACGCAGTATTTT. It codes for CASSYPGVAGARSTDTQYF.

This chain uses TRBV15 with TRBJ2-1; a weak D match, TRBD1 (6 bases). The germline gives CDR1 LNHNV, CDR2 YYDKDF (reference sequence). The CDR3 contains 15 residues. Trimming removed 4 bases at V and 0 bases at J, with 10 bases between. Here the CDR3 reads CATSKNRVSYNEQFF. The CDR3 coding sequence is TGTGCCACCAGCAAGAACAGGGTCTCCTACAATGAGCAGTTCTTC.

The V and J genes are TRBV6-6 and TRBJ2-7, with 8 bases identical to TRBD1. Per germline, CDR1 MNHNY and CDR2 SVGAGI (reference sequence). This CDR3 has 14 amino acids. The ends lost 6 bases at V and 3 bases at J; junction bases unmatched: 7. CDR3 region: CASSATGDNYEQYF. The CDR3 region has the DNA TGTGCCAGCAGCGCGACAGGGGACAACTACGAGCAGTACTTC.

The chain couples TRBV5-6 to TRBJ1-2, with D uncertain. Between the trimmed V and J ends, which lost 0 bases and 4 bases, there was a span of 16 bases. The CDR3 is 16 amino acids. Germline V lookup: CDR1 SGHDT, CDR2 YYEEEE. DNA for the CDR3: TGTGCCAGCAGCTTGGAGAGGGAAGAGGAGCTCTATGGCTACACCTTC. This codes for CASSLEREEELYGYTF.

This chain uses TRBV27 with TRBJ1-5; a possible D gene is TRBD1 (5 bases). V shed 2 bases and J shed 0 bases, with 14 bases lying between them. Germline V lookup: CDR1 MNHEY, CDR2 SMNVEV (reference sequence). The CDR3 spans 17 residues. CDR3 sequence (DNA): TGTGCCAGCAGTTTAATCGCAGGGTCCCGTAGCAATCAGCCCCAGCATTTT. It yields the protein CASSLIAGSRSNQPQHF.